This paragraph reports one TCR beta chain. The data derive from a study of T cell responses to AZD1222 COVID-19 vaccine. Repertoires were generated with immunoSEQ multiplex PCR, while TCRdb's copy carries only in-frame clones and drops some. Among around 30,000 clones listed, about 94% were seen once. This CDR3 has 16 amino acids. Germline CDR1 and CDR2: MNHEY and SMNVEV (reference sequence). J was trimmed by 3 bases and V by 8 bases; bases with no gene match: 13. The sequencing here drew on peripheral blood, taken on day 0 of AZD1222 vaccination. The chain joins TRBV27 to TRBJ2-7, with TRBD2 matching 10 bases. The clonotype was recovered from an adult in good health. CDR3 in DNA: TGTGCCAGCGGCTTACCTAGCGGGGGCCACGACTACGAGCAGTACTTC. It yields the protein CASGLPSGGHDYEQYF.